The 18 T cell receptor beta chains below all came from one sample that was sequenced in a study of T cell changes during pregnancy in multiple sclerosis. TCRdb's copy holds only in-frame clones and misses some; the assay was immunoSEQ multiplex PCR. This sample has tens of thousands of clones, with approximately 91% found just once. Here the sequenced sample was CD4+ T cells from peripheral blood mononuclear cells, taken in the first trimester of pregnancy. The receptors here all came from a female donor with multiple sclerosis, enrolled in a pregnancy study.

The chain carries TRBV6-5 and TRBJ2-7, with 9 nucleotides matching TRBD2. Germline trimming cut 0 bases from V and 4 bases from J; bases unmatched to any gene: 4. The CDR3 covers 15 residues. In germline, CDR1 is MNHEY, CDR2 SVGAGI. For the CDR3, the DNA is TGTGCCAGCAGTTACTCGACTAGCGGACCGTACGAGCAGTACTTC. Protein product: CASSYSTSGPYEQYF.

CDR3 sequence: CASSPIAGGPGNEQFF. The CDR3 DNA sequence: TGTGCCAGCTCACCAATAGCGGGAGGGCCGGGAAACGAGCAGTTCTTC. The chain couples TRBV18 to TRBJ2-1; 11 bases map to TRBD2. Trimming took 2 bases from V and 10 from J; bases not matched to a gene: 10. The germline V gene encodes CDR1 KGHSH and CDR2 LQKENI. This CDR3 has 16 residues.

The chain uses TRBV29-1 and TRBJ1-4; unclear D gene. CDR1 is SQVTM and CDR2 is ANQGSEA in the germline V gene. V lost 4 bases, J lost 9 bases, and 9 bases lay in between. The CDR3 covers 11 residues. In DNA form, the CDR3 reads TGCAGCGTTGGGTGGGAGAAAAAACTGTTTTTT. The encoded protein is CSVGWEKKLFF.

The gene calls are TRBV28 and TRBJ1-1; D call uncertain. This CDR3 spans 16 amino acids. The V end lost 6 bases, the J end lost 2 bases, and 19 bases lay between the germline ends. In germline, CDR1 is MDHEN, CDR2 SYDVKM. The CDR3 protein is CASRKFAGSTNTEAFF. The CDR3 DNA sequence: TGTGCCAGCAGGAAATTCGCGGGGTCCACTAACACTGAAGCTTTCTTT.

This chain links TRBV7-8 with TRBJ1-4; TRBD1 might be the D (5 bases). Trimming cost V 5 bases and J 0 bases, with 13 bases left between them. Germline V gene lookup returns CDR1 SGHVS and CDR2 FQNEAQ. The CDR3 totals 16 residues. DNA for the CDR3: TGTGCCAGCAGCCCCCGACAGCCTGCAACTAATGAAAAACTGTTTTTT. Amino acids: CASSPRQPATNEKLFF.

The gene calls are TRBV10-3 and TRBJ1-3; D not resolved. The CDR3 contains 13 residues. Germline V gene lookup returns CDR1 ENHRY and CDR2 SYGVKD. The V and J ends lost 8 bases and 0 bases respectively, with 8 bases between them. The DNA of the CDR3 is TGTGCCATCTCCCGACTCTCTGGAAACACCATATATTTT. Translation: CAISRLSGNTIYF.

This CDR3 reads CASSQDGLSSNYGYTF. The CDR3 nucleotides are TGCGCCAGCAGCCAAGATGGGCTCTCCTCTAACTATGGCTACACCTTC. The rearrangement links TRBV4-3 to TRBJ1-2; D is unclear. The CDR3 has 16 amino acids. Germline lookup yields CDR1 LGHNA and CDR2 YSLEER. Trimming cost V 0 bases and J 0 bases, with 11 bases left between them.

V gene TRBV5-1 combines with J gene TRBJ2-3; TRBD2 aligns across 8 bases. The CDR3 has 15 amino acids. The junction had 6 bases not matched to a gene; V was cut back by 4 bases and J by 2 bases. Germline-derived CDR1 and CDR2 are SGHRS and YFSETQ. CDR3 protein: CASSNSGSYTDTQYF. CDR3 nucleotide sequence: TGCGCCAGCAGCAACAGCGGGAGTTACACAGATACGCAGTATTTT.

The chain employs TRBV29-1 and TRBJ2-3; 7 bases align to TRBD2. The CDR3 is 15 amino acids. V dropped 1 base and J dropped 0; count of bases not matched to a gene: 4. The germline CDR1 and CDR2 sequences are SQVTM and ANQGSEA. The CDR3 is CSVEVAGGSTDTQYF. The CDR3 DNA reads TGCAGCGTTGAAGTAGCGGGCGGTAGCACAGATACGCAGTATTTT.

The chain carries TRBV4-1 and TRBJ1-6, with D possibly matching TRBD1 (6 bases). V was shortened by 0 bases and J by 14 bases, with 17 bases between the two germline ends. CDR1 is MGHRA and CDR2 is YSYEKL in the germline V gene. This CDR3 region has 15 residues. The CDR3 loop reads CASSQEQGSGSTLHF. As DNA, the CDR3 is TGCGCCAGCAGCCAAGAACAGGGCAGTGGATCCACCCTCCACTTT.

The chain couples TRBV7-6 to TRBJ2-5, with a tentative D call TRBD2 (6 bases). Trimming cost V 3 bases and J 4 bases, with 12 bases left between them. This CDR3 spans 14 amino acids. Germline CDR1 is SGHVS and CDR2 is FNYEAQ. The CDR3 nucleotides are TGTGCCAGCAGCTTTGGGGGGTCGGGAGAGACCCAGTACTTC. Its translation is CASSFGGSGETQYF.

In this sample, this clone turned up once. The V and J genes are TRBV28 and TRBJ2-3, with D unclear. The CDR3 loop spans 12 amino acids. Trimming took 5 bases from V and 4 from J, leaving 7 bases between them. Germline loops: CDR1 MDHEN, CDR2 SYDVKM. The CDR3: CASSPVSDTQYF. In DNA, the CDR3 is TGTGCCAGCAGTCCTGTCTCAGATACGCAGTATTTT.

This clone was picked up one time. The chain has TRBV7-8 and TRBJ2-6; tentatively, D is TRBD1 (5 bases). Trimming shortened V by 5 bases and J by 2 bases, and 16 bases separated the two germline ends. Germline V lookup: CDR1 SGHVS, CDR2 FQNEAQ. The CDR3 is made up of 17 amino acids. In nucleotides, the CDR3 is TGTGCCAGCAGCCTTGTTAGGCAGGGCGCTGGGGCCAACGTCCTGACTTTC. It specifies CASSLVRQGAGANVLTF. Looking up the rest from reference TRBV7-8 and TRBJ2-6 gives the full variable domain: GAGVSQSPRYKVAKRGQDVALRCDPISGHVSLFWYQQALGQGPEFLTYFQNEAQLDKSGLPSDRFFAERPEGSVSTLKIQRTQQEDSAVYLCASSLVRQGAGANVLTFGAGSRLTVL.

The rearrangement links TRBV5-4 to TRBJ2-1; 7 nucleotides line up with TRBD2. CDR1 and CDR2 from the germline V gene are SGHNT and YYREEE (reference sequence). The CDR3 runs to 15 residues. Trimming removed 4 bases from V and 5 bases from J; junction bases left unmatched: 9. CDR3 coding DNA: TGTGCCAGCAGCCAGAGCGGGGAGGCCCACAATGAGCAGTTCTTC. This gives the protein CASSQSGEAHNEQFF.

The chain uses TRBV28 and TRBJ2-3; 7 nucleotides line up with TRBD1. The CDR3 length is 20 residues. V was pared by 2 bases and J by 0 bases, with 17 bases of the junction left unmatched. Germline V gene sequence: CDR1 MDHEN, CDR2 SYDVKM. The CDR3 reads CASSLRMSEYRGSSTDTQYF. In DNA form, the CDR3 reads TGTGCCAGCAGTTTACGCATGAGTGAGTACAGGGGATCGAGCACAGATACGCAGTATTTT.

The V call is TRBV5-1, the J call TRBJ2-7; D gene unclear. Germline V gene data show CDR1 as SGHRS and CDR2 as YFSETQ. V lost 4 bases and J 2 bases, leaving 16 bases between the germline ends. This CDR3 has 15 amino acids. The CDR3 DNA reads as TGCGCCAGCAGCAAGACCGGAGATGGTACCTACGAGCAGTACTTC. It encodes CASSKTGDGTYEQYF.

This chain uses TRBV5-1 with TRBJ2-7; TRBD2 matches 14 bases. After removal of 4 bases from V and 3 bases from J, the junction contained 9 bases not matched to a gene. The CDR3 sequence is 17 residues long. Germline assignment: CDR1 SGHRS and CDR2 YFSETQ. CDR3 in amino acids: CASSVGTSGSVDYEQYF. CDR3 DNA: TGCGCCAGCAGCGTCGGGACTAGCGGGAGTGTCGACTACGAGCAGTACTTC.

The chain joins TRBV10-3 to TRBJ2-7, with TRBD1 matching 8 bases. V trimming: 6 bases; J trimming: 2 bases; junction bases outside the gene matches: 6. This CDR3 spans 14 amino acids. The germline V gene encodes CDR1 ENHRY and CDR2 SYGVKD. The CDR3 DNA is TGTGCCATCAGAGCGACAGGGGCGACCTACGAGCAGTACTTC. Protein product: CAIRATGATYEQYF.